This entry lists 27 T cell receptor beta chains sequenced from one sample in a study of T-cell memory formation after mild COVID-19. One entry per CDR3 protein results from TCRdb running MiXCR on the 5' RACE reads. This table holds approximately 89,000 distinct CDR3 sequences, roughly 25% found once. Input material: PBMCs or a T cell subset sorted from them (not recorded which). Receptors were obtained from a man aged 18 to 35 who had mild COVID-19 (a few samples of this study predate the infection). Cell type and time point are not known.

The table lists this clonotype with many counts. CDR3 DNA sequence: TGTGCCAGCAGCTTAGAGACAGCCTACGAGCAGTACTTC. Translating gives CASSLETAYEQYF. The chain links TRBV7-6 to TRBJ2-7, with a possible D match to TRBD1 (5 bases). V was clipped by 1 base and J by 2 bases, with 6 bases between them. Germline values: CDR1 SGHVS, CDR2 FNYEAQ. The CDR3 length is 13 residues.

In this sample, this clonotype turned up many times. This sequence joins TRBV4-3 and TRBJ2-6; no firm D call. Germline V gene lookup returns CDR1 LGHNA and CDR2 YSLEER. V dropped 0 bases and J dropped 0 bases, with 6 bases sitting between them. The CDR3 extends over 16 amino acids. CDR3 protein: CASSQESASGANVLTF. DNA for the CDR3: TGCGCCAGCAGCCAAGAGTCCGCCTCTGGGGCCAACGTCCTGACTTTC.

The V and J genes are TRBV18 and TRBJ2-5; 9 bases align to TRBD1. Germline V lookup: CDR1 KGHSH, CDR2 LQKENI. J gave up 5 bases and V 6 bases, and 7 bases lay outside the gene matches. This CDR3 has 14 amino acids. CDR3 loop: CASSLGQGRETQYF. The CDR3 DNA reads TGTGCCAGCTCCCTCGGACAGGGGAGGGAGACCCAGTACTTC. Variable domain in full (rest from reference TRBV18 and TRBJ2-5): NAGVMQNPRHLVRRRGQEARLRCSPMKGHSHVYWYRQLPEEGLKFMVYLQKENIIDESGMPKERFSAEFPKEGPSILRIQQVVRGDSAAYFCASSLGQGRETQYFGPGTRLLVL.

This sequence joins TRBV9 and TRBJ2-1; 7 bases map to TRBD2. Germline V gene data show CDR1 as SGDLS and CDR2 as YYNGEE. J lost 5 bases, V lost 3 bases, and 8 bases had no gene match. The CDR3 is made up of 15 amino acids. CDR3 residues: CASSAETSWDNEQFF. The CDR3 coding sequence is TGTGCCAGCAGCGCAGAGACTAGCTGGGACAATGAGCAGTTCTTC.

The chain combines TRBV29-1 with TRBJ2-3; possibly TRBD2 for D (6 bases). This CDR3 is 14 amino acids long. CDR1 SQVTM and CDR2 ANQGSEA come from the germline V gene. Trimming left V 4 bases short and J 3 bases short, with 14 bases between. CDR3 DNA: TGCAGCGTTGTCCCAGCGGGTCGAACAGATACGCAGTATTTT. It translates to CSVVPAGRTDTQYF.

Ten or more counts support this clonotype. The V and J genes are TRBV7-2 and TRBJ1-5; D is unresolved. Germline-derived CDR1 and CDR2 are SGHTA and FQGNSA. Trimming pared 5 bases from V and 8 bases from J, leaving 13 bases between. This CDR3 region has 13 residues. The chain's CDR3 is CASSGSPIEPQHF. CDR3 nucleotide sequence: TGTGCCAGCAGCGGTTCCCCAATAGAGCCCCAGCATTTT.

This clonotype was recorded at least ten times. This sequence joins TRBV4-3 and TRBJ2-1; 10 nucleotides match TRBD1. V was clipped by 0 bases and J by 8 bases; unmatched bases: 4. The CDR3 loop spans 15 amino acids. CDR1 is LGHNA, CDR2 YSLEER, per germline. The DNA of the CDR3 is TGCGCCAGCAGCCAAGAGGGACAGGGGTGGGATGAGCAGTTCTTC. Translating gives CASSQEGQGWDEQFF.

The chain links TRBV9 to TRBJ2-1; 7 positions match TRBD1. The ends lost 5 bases at V and 6 bases at J; junction bases unmatched: 17. The CDR3 contains 17 residues. Per the germline V gene, CDR1 is SGDLS and CDR2 is YYNGEE. CDR3 in DNA: TGTGCCAGCAGGGCAGGGGGACATGGGTCTCTCTTCAATGAGCAGTTCTTC. As protein: CASRAGGHGSLFNEQFF.

In DNA, the CDR3 is TGCAGTGCTAGGTCGAGGGGGGACAATGAGCAGTTCTTC. It encodes CSARSRGDNEQFF. The chain combines TRBV20-1 with TRBJ2-1, with D possibly being TRBD1 or TRBD2 (6 bases each). Germline-derived CDR1 and CDR2 are DFQATT and SNEGSKA (reference sequence). The CDR3 is 13 residues long. With 3 bases removed from V and 5 bases from J, the gap between germline ends came to 11 bases.

Only a few counts were recorded for this clonotype. The chain links TRBV6-5 to TRBJ1-4; 8 bases are a match to TRBD1. The CDR3 runs 14 residues. The V gene's germline CDR1 is MNHEY and CDR2 SVGAGI. V shed 2 bases, J shed 6 bases, and the junction held 2 bases outside the gene matches. The CDR3 reads CASSYNRGDEKLFF. The DNA for the CDR3 is TGTGCCAGCAGTTACAACAGGGGGGATGAAAAACTGTTTTTT.

This clonotype was counted only a few times. The chain couples TRBV11-2 to TRBJ2-1, with D unresolved. Germline values: CDR1 SGHAT, CDR2 FQNNGV. The CDR3 is made up of 12 amino acids. V dropped 4 bases and J dropped 10 bases, with 11 bases sitting between them. CDR3 DNA sequence: TGTGCCAGCAGCTCCCTCGGTGGCGAGCAGTTCTTC. Amino acid sequence: CASSSLGGEQFF.

V gene TRBV27 combines with J gene TRBJ1-5, with D uncertain. This CDR3 comprises 13 residues. Looked up from germline, CDR1 is MNHEY and CDR2 is SMNVEV (reference sequence). V was cut by 2 bases and J by 4 bases, with 6 bases left in between. This CDR3 is CASSLGINQPQHF. The CDR3 DNA reads TGTGCCAGCAGTTTAGGGATAAATCAGCCCCAGCATTTT.

The genes are TRBV5-1 and TRBJ2-3, with TRBD1 identical over 8 bases. The V gene's germline CDR1 is SGHRS and CDR2 YFSETQ. Germline trimming cut 3 bases from V and 0 bases from J; bases unmatched to any gene: 9. There are 17 residues in the CDR3. The CDR3 loop is CASSSPQDRESTDTQYF. DNA for the CDR3: TGCGCCAGCAGCTCCCCCCAGGACAGGGAGAGCACAGATACGCAGTATTTT.

The chain carries TRBV7-3 and TRBJ1-2; maybe TRBD1 (5 bases). Trimming took 2 bases from V and 6 from J, leaving 13 bases between them. The CDR3 extends over 14 amino acids. Germline V lookup: CDR1 SGHTA, CDR2 FQGTGA. The CDR3 reads CASSLGGSGHGYTF. The CDR3 DNA reads as TGTGCCAGCAGCTTAGGGGGATCGGGACATGGCTACACCTTC.

The DNA of the CDR3 is TGTGCCAGCAGTAACCCCCAGGGGGTAGTGAGCACAGATACGCAGTATTTT. As protein: CASSNPQGVVSTDTQYF. V usage is TRBV7-9 and J usage is TRBJ2-3, with 7 bases aligning to TRBD1. The V gene end was trimmed by 6 bases and the J gene end by 0 bases; junction bases not matched to a gene: 12. CDR3 size: 17 residues. CDR1 is SEHNR and CDR2 is FQNEAQ in the germline V gene (reference sequence).

This clonotype occurred a few times. The J gene is TRBJ2-1, the V gene TRBV14; TRBD2 agrees at 7 bases. The CDR3 extends over 13 amino acids. Germline CDR1 reads SGHDN; CDR2 reads FVKESK. V shed 1 base, J shed 7 bases, and the junction held 1 base outside the gene matches. CDR3 protein: CASSQGGGNEQFF. The CDR3 coding sequence is TGTGCCAGCAGCCAAGGCGGGGGAAATGAGCAGTTCTTC.

The rearrangement uses TRBV11-2 and TRBJ2-7; 7 positions agree with TRBD1. The J segment lost 6 bases and the V segment lost 5 bases, leaving 13 bases of the junction unmatched. The CDR3 is made up of 15 amino acids. Germline CDR1 reads SGHAT; CDR2 reads FQNNGV. Written as DNA, the CDR3 is TGTGCCAGCAGCCCACCCCCTGACAGGGAACCCGAGCAGTACGTC. This codes for CASSPPPDREPEQYV.

The CDR3 protein is CASSPGGWQNYEQYF. CDR3 in DNA: TGTGCCAGCAGCCCGGGAGGTTGGCAGAACTACGAGCAGTACTTC. This sequence joins TRBV9 and TRBJ2-7; 7 nucleotides match TRBD2. Losses at the gene ends were 4 bases for V and 3 bases for J; bases not matched to a gene: 10. The CDR3 has 15 residues. The germline gives CDR1 SGDLS, CDR2 YYNGEE.

This clonotype came up once. The chain is built from TRBV11-1 and TRBJ1-1; D may be TRBD1 (5 bases). V lost 5 bases and J 8 bases, leaving 15 bases between the germline ends. Germline CDR1 is SGHAT and CDR2 is FQDESV (reference sequence). The CDR3 spans 13 residues. This chain's CDR3 is CASSPLGGMEAFF. DNA for the CDR3: TGTGCCAGCAGCCCTCTCGGGGGAATGGAAGCTTTCTTT. The entire variable domain, with the rest obtained from reference TRBV11-1 and TRBJ1-1, is as follows: EAEVAQSPRYKITEKSQAVAFWCDPISGHATLYWYRQILGQGPELLVQFQDESVVDDSQLPKDRFSAERLKGVDSTLKIQPAELGDSAMYLCASSPLGGMEAFFGQGTRLTVV.

J is TRBJ1-2 and V is TRBV30, with TRBD1 identical over 8 bases. CDR3 length equals 16 residues. The germline gives CDR1 GTSNPN, CDR2 SVGIG (reference sequence). The trim removed 5 bases at V and 3 bases at J, leaving 14 bases unmatched. As DNA, the CDR3 is TGTGCCTGGGGTCGGACAGGGAAATATCGGTACTATGGCTACACCTTC. Amino acid sequence: CAWGRTGKYRYYGYTF.

The chain joins TRBV29-1 to TRBJ2-3; the match to TRBD2 covers 11 bases. J lost 6 bases, V lost 8 bases, and 7 bases had no gene match. Germline loops: CDR1 SQVTM, CDR2 ANQGSEA. This CDR3 contains 13 residues. The CDR3 region has the DNA TGCAGCCTGACTAGCGGGGATCCGGATACGCAGTATTTT. Its translation: CSLTSGDPDTQYF.

This rearrangement joins TRBV20-1 to TRBJ2-7; D is perhaps TRBD1 or TRBD2 (5 bases each). This CDR3 has 13 amino acids. Trimming left V 5 bases short and J 2 bases short, with 13 bases between. In germline, CDR1 is DFQATT, CDR2 SNEGSKA (reference sequence). This chain's CDR3 is CSARRDPTYEQYF. The CDR3 nucleotides read TGCAGTGCTCGCAGGGACCCAACCTACGAGCAGTACTTC.

This clonotype was seen only a few times. V is TRBV29-1 and J is TRBJ2-7, with a weak D call TRBD2 (7 bases). The V gene's germline CDR1 is SQVTM and CDR2 ANQGSEA. V lost 1 base to trimming and J lost 0 bases, with 13 bases between them. The CDR3 length is 15 residues. CDR3 protein: CSVEAGRGGSYEQYF. The CDR3, as DNA: TGCAGCGTTGAAGCGGGGAGGGGGGGCTCCTACGAGCAGTACTTC.

The rearrangement joins TRBV7-6 to TRBJ2-5; 11 bases align to TRBD2. The CDR3 covers 17 residues. The germline V gene encodes CDR1 SGHVS and CDR2 FNYEAQ. Trimming took 4 bases from V and 0 from J; bases not matched to a gene: 7. This CDR3 reads CASSSSLAGEYQETQYF. For the CDR3, the DNA is TGTGCCAGCAGCTCCTCACTAGCGGGGGAGTACCAAGAGACCCAGTACTTC.

The sample holds a few counts of this clonotype. The chain recombines TRBV7-9 with TRBJ1-1, with TRBD1 as a possible D gene (6 bases). Germline lookup yields CDR1 SEHNR and CDR2 FQNEAQ (reference sequence). Trimming left V 6 bases short and J 0 bases short, with 11 bases between. This CDR3 region has 14 residues. In DNA, the CDR3 is TGTGCCAGCAGGACACAGGGAATGAACACTGAAGCTTTCTTT. It specifies CASRTQGMNTEAFF. The whole variable domain, remainder taken from reference TRBV7-9 and TRBJ1-1, is DTGVSQNPRHKITKRGQNVTFRCDPISEHNRLYWYRQTLGQGPEFLTYFQNEAQLEKSRLLSDRFSAERPKGSFSTLEIQRTEQGDSAMYLCASRTQGMNTEAFFGQGTRLTVV.

The chain is built from TRBV4-1 and TRBJ2-7, with 9 bases identical to TRBD1. From germline, CDR1 is MGHRA and CDR2 YSYEKL. J lost 7 bases, V lost 7 bases, and 8 bases had no gene match. The CDR3 sequence is 13 residues long. The CDR3 sequence is CASTGQGSEEQYF. The CDR3 bases are TGCGCCAGCACGGGACAGGGATCGGAGGAGCAGTACTTC.

This clonotype was detected only a few times. This rearrangement joins TRBV29-1 to TRBJ2-1; 11 nucleotides line up with TRBD2. V gave up 6 bases and J gave up 3 bases; unmatched junction bases: 4. Germline CDR1 SQVTM, CDR2 ANQGSEA. This CDR3 spans 14 amino acids. Here the CDR3 reads CSVQLAGDYNEQFF. The CDR3 region has the DNA TGCAGCGTACAACTAGCGGGGGACTACAATGAGCAGTTCTTC.